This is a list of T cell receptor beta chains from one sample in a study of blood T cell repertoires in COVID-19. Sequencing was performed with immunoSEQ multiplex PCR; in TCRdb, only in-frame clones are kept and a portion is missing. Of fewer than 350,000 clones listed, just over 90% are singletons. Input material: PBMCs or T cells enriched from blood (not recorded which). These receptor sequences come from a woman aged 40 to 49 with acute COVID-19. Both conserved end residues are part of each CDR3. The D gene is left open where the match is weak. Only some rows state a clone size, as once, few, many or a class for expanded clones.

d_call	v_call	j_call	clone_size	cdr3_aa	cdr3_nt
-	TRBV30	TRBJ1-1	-	CAWSTVMNTEAFF	TGTGCCTGGAGTACTGTAATGAACACTGAAGCTTTCTTT
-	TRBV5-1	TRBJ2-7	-	CASSLEGVVEQYF	TGCGCCAGCAGCTTGGAAGGGGTTGTAGAGCAGTACTTC
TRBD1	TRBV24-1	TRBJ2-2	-	CANGTGVDVGELFF	TGTGCCAACGGGACAGGGGTGGATGTCGGGGAGCTGTTTTTT
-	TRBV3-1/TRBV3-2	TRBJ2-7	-	CASSLPGYCSYEQYF	TGTGCCAGCAGCCTCCCAGGGTATTGCTCCTACGAGCAGTACTTC
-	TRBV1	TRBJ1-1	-	CTSSQDKCRGRLKNTEAFF	TGCACCAGCAGCCAAGATAAATGCAGGGGGAGATTAAAGAACACTGAAGCTTTCTTT
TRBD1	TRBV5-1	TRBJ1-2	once	CASSFGETGSGYTF	TGCGCCAGCAGCTTTGGGGAGACAGGGAGCGGCTACACCTTC
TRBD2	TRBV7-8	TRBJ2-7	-	CASSGRAVYEQYF	TGTGCCAGCAGCGGGAGGGCCGTTTACGAGCAGTACTTC
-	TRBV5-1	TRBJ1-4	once	CASSLGQVVNEKLFF	TGCGCCAGCAGCTTGGGACAGGTAGTTAATGAAAAACTGTTTTTT
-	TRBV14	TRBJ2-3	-	CASSQANTQYF	TGTGCCAGCAGCCAAGCCAATACGCAGTATTTT
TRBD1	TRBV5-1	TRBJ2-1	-	CASRDSDNEQFF	TGCGCCAGCCGGGACAGTGACAATGAGCAGTTCTTC
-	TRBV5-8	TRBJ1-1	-	CASRQRGSTEAFF	TGTGCCAGCAGGCAAAGAGGTAGCACTGAAGCTTTCTTT
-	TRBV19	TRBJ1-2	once	CASSRGTGADGYTF	TGTGCCAGTAGTAGAGGGACTGGGGCGGATGGCTACACCTTC
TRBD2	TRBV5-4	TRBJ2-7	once	CASSDGTSGGYEQYF	TGTGCCAGCAGCGATGGGACTAGCGGGGGCTACGAGCAGTACTTC
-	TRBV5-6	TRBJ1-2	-	CASSLGVTGGYTF	TGTGCCAGCAGCTTGGGAGTGACAGGTGGCTACACCTTC
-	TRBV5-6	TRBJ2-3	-	CASGPLASNTDTQYF	TGTGCCAGCGGTCCCCTAGCGAGTAACACAGATACGCAGTATTTT
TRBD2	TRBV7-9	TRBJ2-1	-	CASSGREGYEQFF	TGTGCCAGCAGCGGGCGGGAGGGCTATGAGCAGTTCTTC
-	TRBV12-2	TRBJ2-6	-	CASRYQAADGANVLTF	TGTGCAAGTCGCTATCAGGCAGCGGACGGGGCCAACGTCCTGACTTTC
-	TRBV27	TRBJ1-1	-	CASSPLGGTEAFF	TGTGCCAGCAGCCCTCTCGGGGGCACTGAAGCTTTCTTT
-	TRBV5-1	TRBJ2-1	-	CASSLGYFGNEQFF	TGCGCCAGCAGCTTGGGTTACTTCGGCAATGAGCAGTTCTTC
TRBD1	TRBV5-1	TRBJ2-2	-	CASSLVDRDTGELFF	TGCGCCAGCAGCTTGGTGGACAGGGATACCGGGGAGCTGTTTTTT
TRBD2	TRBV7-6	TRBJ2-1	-	CASSLGLAGADEQFF	TGTGCCAGCAGCTTAGGCCTAGCGGGGGCTGACGAGCAGTTCTTC
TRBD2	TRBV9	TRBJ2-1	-	CASSVAGSGGIYNEQFF	TGTGCCAGCAGCGTAGCCGGGAGCGGGGGGATCTACAATGAGCAGTTCTTC